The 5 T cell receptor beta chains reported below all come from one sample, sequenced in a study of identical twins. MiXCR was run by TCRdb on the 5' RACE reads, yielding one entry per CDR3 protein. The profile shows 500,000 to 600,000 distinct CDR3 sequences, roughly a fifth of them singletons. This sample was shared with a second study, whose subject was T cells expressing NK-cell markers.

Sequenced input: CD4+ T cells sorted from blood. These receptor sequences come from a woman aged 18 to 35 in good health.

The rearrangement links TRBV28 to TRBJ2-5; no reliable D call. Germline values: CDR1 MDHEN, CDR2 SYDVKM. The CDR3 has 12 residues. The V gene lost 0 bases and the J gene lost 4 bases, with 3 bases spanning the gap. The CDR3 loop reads CASSLWVETQYF. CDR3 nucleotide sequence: TGTGCCAGCAGTTTATGGGTAGAGACCCAGTACTTC.

DNA for the CDR3: TGCGCCAGCAGCTTGTTTCTCTCCACTACTGCCTACGAGCAGTACTTC. This encodes CASSLFLSTTAYEQYF. The V and J genes are TRBV5-1 and TRBJ2-7; D is undetermined. The V and J ends lost 1 base and 2 bases respectively, with 16 bases between them. Germline values: CDR1 SGHRS, CDR2 YFSETQ. CDR3 length: 16 residues. Based on the CDR3 plus reference TRBV5-1 and TRBJ2-7, the full variable domain is KAGVTQTPRYLIKTRGQQVTLSCSPISGHRSVSWYQQTPGQGLQFLFEYFSETQRNKGNFPGRFSGRQFSNSRSEMNVSTLELGDSALYLCASSLFLSTTAYEQYFGPGTRLTVT.

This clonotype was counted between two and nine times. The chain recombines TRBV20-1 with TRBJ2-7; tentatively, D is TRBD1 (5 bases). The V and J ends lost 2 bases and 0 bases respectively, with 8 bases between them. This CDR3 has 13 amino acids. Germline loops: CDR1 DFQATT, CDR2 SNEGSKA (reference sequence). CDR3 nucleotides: TGCAGTGCTAGACAGGGTAACTCCTACGAGCAGTACTTC. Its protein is CSARQGNSYEQYF.

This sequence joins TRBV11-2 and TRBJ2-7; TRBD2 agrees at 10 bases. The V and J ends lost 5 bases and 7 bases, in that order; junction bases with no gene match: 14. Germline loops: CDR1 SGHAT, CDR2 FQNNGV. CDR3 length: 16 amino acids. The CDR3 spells CASSPLPSGSWKEQYF. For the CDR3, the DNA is TGTGCCAGCAGCCCACTTCCTAGCGGGAGTTGGAAGGAGCAGTACTTC.

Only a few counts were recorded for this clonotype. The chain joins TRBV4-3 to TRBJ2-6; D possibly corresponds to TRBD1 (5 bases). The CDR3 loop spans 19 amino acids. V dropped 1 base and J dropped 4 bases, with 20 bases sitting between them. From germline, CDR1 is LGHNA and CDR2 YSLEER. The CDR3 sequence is CASSQVGRLIATGANVLTF. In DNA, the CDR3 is TGCGCCAGCAGCCAAGTGGGGCGTTTAATTGCGACCGGGGCCAACGTCCTGACTTTC.